One TCR beta chain is described in this entry. At one end the junction does not follow the germline gene, possibly because of a read error. Isolation of PBMCs was performed on about 9.9 ml fresh peripheral blood. This sample was taken from a study of T cells in Graves' hyperthyroidism and ophthalmopathy. Template material for amplifying TCR beta CDR3 regions consisted of RNA transcripts. Initially, a first-round RT-PCR of the TCR CDR3 employed the HTBI primer set. TCRdb itself ran the multiplex PCR reads through MiXCR, one entry per CDR3 protein. The table lists some 320,000 distinct CDR3 sequences, roughly 15% of them singletons, with 30% to 40% in the top ten. The specimen was blood. The TCR was taken from a woman aged 40 to 50 with Graves' ophthalmopathy.

DNA for the CDR3: TGTGCCACCAGAGGGAGCCCCACCGGGGATCTGTTTTTT. It codes for CATRGSPTGDLFF. The chain is built from TRBV27 and TRBJ2-2; TRBD2 might be the D (5 bases). CDR1 is MNHEY and CDR2 is SMNVEV in the germline V gene (reference sequence). The CDR3 length is 13 residues.